The 29 T cell receptor beta chains reported below all come from one sample, sequenced in a study of blood T cells in healthy people across ages. The second PCR ran about 6 to 12 cycles with a sample-barcoded 5' primer and J-beta primers. Via MiXCR, TCRdb re-called the 5' RACE reads, giving one row per CDR3 protein. The sample includes 2 million or so distinct CDR3 sequences, around 48% of them seen just once. The sequenced sample was blood. The receptors derive from a woman in her thirties or forties in good health.

The chain is built from TRBV7-3 and TRBJ1-1; 8 bases are shared with TRBD1. The junction had 5 bases not matched to a gene; V was cut back by 4 bases and J by 7 bases. The germline CDR1 and CDR2 sequences are SGHTA and FQGTGA. The CDR3 has 13 residues. CDR3 in DNA: TGTGCCAGCAGCTCCACAGGGGGAGTTGAAGCTTTCTTT. Its translation is CASSSTGGVEAFF.

Only a few counts were recorded for this clonotype. The V and J genes are TRBV7-9 and TRBJ2-1, with unresolved D. The V and J ends lost 5 bases and 7 bases respectively, with 9 bases between them. The germline CDR1 and CDR2 sequences are SEHNR and FQNEAQ (reference sequence). CDR3 size: 12 residues. Written as DNA, the CDR3 is TGTGCCAGCAGCCAGCTTAAAAATGAGCAGTTCTTC. Amino acids: CASSQLKNEQFF. Using reference TRBV7-9 and TRBJ2-1 for the parts outside the CDR3, the full variable domain is DTGVSQNPRHKITKRGQNVTFRCDPISEHNRLYWYRQTLGQGPEFLTYFQNEAQLEKSRLLSDRFSAERPKGSFSTLEIQRTEQGDSAMYLCASSQLKNEQFFGPGTRLTVL.

The chain employs TRBV9 and TRBJ2-3, with 9 positions matching TRBD1. This CDR3 is 18 amino acids long. The J segment lost 2 bases and the V segment lost 2 bases, leaving 12 bases of the junction unmatched. CDR1 and CDR2 (germline): SGDLS, YYNGEE. For the CDR3, the DNA is TGTGCCAGCAGCGTTACAGGGGGCGCTTCTGTGGCCACAGATACGCAGTATTTT. It codes for CASSVTGGASVATDTQYF. The full variable domain, with the rest looked up from reference TRBV9 and TRBJ2-3, is DSGVTQTPKHLITATGQRVTLRCSPRSGDLSVYWYQQSLDQGLQFLIQYYNGEERAKGNILERFSAQQFPDLHSELNLSSLELGDSALYFCASSVTGGASVATDTQYFGPGTRLTVL.

V gene TRBV27 combines with J gene TRBJ1-2, with D perhaps TRBD1 (5 bases). With 1 base removed from V and 2 bases from J, the gap between germline ends came to 14 bases. The CDR3 spans 16 residues. From germline, CDR1 is MNHEY and CDR2 SMNVEV (reference sequence). Here the CDR3 DNA reads TGTGCCAGCAGTTTATACCGAGGCAGGGTGAACTATGGCTACACCTTC. It translates to CASSLYRGRVNYGYTF.

CDR3 in DNA: TGTGCCAGCAGCCACCCGCCCGGGACTAGCGGAGATACGCAGTATTTT. Translated, it gives CASSHPPGTSGDTQYF. The chain links TRBV4-2 to TRBJ2-3; the match to TRBD2 covers 11 bases. Germline CDR1 and CDR2: LGHNA and YNFKEQ. Trimming took 3 bases from V and 5 from J; bases not matched to a gene: 7. There are 16 residues in the CDR3.

The V gene is TRBV3-1, the J gene TRBJ2-1, with a weak D call TRBD2 (7 bases). This CDR3 contains 18 residues. The V gene lost 0 bases and the J gene lost 8 bases, with 23 bases spanning the gap. The V gene's germline CDR1 is LGHDT and CDR2 YNNKEL (reference sequence). The CDR3 DNA sequence: TGTGCCAGCAGCCAAGAGAATTTGCGGGGGCTCCTTGCCGATGAGCAGTTCTTC. It yields the protein CASSQENLRGLLADEQFF.

The chain links TRBV6-1 to TRBJ2-5; no definite D call. From germline, CDR1 is MNHNS and CDR2 SASEGT. CDR3 length: 12 residues. With 5 bases removed from V and 11 bases from J, the gap between germline ends came to 15 bases. CDR3 loop: CASSLWWDEQYF. The DNA of the CDR3 is TGTGCCAGCAGTCTCTGGTGGGATGAGCAGTACTTC.

This clonotype was picked up one time. The chain couples TRBV6-1 to TRBJ1-5; D gene unclear. Deletions cut 6 bases from V and 3 bases from J, with 15 bases between. CDR3 length: 15 amino acids. CDR1 and CDR2 from the germline V gene are MNHNS and SASEGT. This CDR3 reads CASRAGPSPNQPQHF. As DNA, the CDR3 is TGTGCCAGCAGGGCCGGGCCCTCACCCAATCAGCCCCAGCATTTT.

A single count supports this clonotype. V is TRBV5-6 and J is TRBJ2-5; D call uncertain. From germline, CDR1 is SGHDT and CDR2 YYEEEE. The ends were cut back, 1 base at V and 2 bases at J, with 9 bases in the middle. CDR3 size: 14 residues. CDR3 in DNA: TGTGCCAGCAGCTTGATTCAGATACAAGAGACCCAGTACTTC. This translates into CASSLIQIQETQYF.

The CDR3 sequence is CSARDRQGAGYGYTF. Written as DNA, the CDR3 is TGCAGTGCTAGAGACAGACAGGGGGCGGGCTATGGCTACACCTTC. The chain couples TRBV20-1 to TRBJ1-2; TRBD1 agrees at 10 bases. The CDR3 runs to 15 residues. CDR1 and CDR2 from the germline V gene are DFQATT and SNEGSKA (reference sequence). The ends lost 0 bases at V and 4 bases at J; junction bases unmatched: 5.

The rearrangement uses TRBV5-1 and TRBJ1-2, with 11 bases matching TRBD1. Germline values: CDR1 SGHRS, CDR2 YFSETQ. The CDR3 loop spans 14 amino acids. V dropped 7 bases and J dropped 4; count of bases not matched to a gene: 6. The CDR3: CASYTGQGGYGYTF. The CDR3 DNA reads as TGCGCCAGCTATACGGGACAGGGGGGCTATGGCTACACCTTC.

As concerns this clonotype: One end of the junction fails to match germline, which may point to a read error. This chain connects TRBV20-1 to TRBJ2-3; D unclear. Germline V gives CDR1 DFQATT, CDR2 SNEGSKA (reference sequence). The CDR3 totals 14 residues. The CDR3, as DNA: TGCAGTGCTGGAGAAGGCGGAAACACAGATACGCAGTATTTT. Its protein is CSAGEGGNTDTQYF.

This chain links TRBV7-9 with TRBJ2-7; TRBD1 aligns across 7 bases. CDR3 size: 16 residues. Germline CDR1 reads SEHNR; CDR2 reads FQNEAQ (reference sequence). Losses at the gene ends were 5 bases for V and 4 bases for J; bases not matched to a gene: 14. DNA of the CDR3: TGTGCCAGCAGCACACTACGGGACGGGACAGCTTACGAGCAGTACTTC. Protein sequence: CASSTLRDGTAYEQYF.

This clonotype was detected only a few times. The chain is built from TRBV12-5 and TRBJ1-2; D remains unclear. This CDR3 has 15 amino acids. Deletions cut 1 base from V and 0 bases from J, with 9 bases between. CDR1 and CDR2 (germline): LGHNT, FRNRAP. CDR3 in amino acids: CASGLGEGANYGYTF. Written as DNA, the CDR3 is TGTGCTAGTGGTTTGGGAGAGGGAGCTAACTATGGCTACACCTTC.

This clonotype was observed a few times. The chain is built from TRBV12-3 or TRBV12-4 and TRBJ2-3; weak D call: TRBD2 (5 bases). The CDR3 loop spans 17 amino acids. V was trimmed by 5 bases and J by 1 base, leaving 19 bases between them. In nucleotides, the CDR3 is TGTGCCAGCAGTCGCACAACGGGGTTAAGCGGCACAGATACGCAGTATTTT. Protein sequence: CASSRTTGLSGTDTQYF.

A note on this clonotype: Compared with germline, one end of the junction differs, possibly owing to a read error. The CDR3 DNA follows: TGTGCCGGCAGCGTGATGGAGGGGTCCCCGCGTGGCTACACCTTC. It specifies CAGSVMEGSPRGYTF. The chain employs TRBV9 and TRBJ1-2; TRBD1 is a possible D gene (5 bases). Germline lookup yields CDR1 SGDLS and CDR2 YYNGEE. This CDR3 region has 15 residues.

This chain links TRBV4-1 with TRBJ1-6; 9 nucleotides match TRBD1. With V trimmed by 7 bases and J by 6 bases, 13 bases remained unmatched. Germline V gives CDR1 MGHRA, CDR2 YSYEKL. This CDR3 region has 17 residues. CDR3 loop: CASKTPGQGPTNSPLHF. Written as DNA, the CDR3 is TGCGCCAGCAAAACTCCGGGACAGGGACCAACTAATTCACCCCTCCACTTT.

Remarks on this clonotype: Mismatch with germline at one junction end may stem from a read error. This chain uses TRBV7-7 with TRBJ1-6; TRBD1 might be the D (6 bases). The germline V gene has CDR1 SSHAT and CDR2 FNYEAQ (reference sequence). This CDR3 region has 16 residues. CDR3 in amino acids: CASRHRRQGLDSPLHF. CDR3 DNA sequence: TGTGCTAGCAGGCACAGAAGGCAGGGGTTGGATTCACCCCTCCACTTT.

This clonotype has just a few counts. V is TRBV7-9 and J is TRBJ2-7; tentative D call: TRBD1 (6 bases). Germline lookup yields CDR1 SEHNR and CDR2 FQNEAQ (reference sequence). The V end lost 5 bases, the J end lost 1 base, and 15 bases lay between the germline ends. This CDR3 contains 15 residues. The CDR3 DNA sequence: TGTGCCAGCAGCAGCCGCGGACAGTCTTCCTACGAGCAGTACTTC. This gives the protein CASSSRGQSSYEQYF.

This clonotype has just a few counts. V is TRBV2 and J is TRBJ2-5; D is undetermined. The CDR3 covers 16 residues. Trimming pared 5 bases from V and 2 bases from J, leaving 18 bases between. The V gene's germline CDR1 is SNHLY and CDR2 FYNNEI. The CDR3 spells CASSNPTGDYQETQYF. CDR3 bases: TGTGCCAGCAGTAACCCGACTGGGGATTATCAAGAGACCCAGTACTTC. The full variable domain, with the rest looked up from reference TRBV2 and TRBJ2-5, is EPEVTQTPSHQVTQMGQEVILRCVPISNHLYFYWYRQILGQKVEFLVSFYNNEISEKSEIFDDQFSVERPDGSNFTLKIRSTKLEDSAMYFCASSNPTGDYQETQYFGPGTRLLVL.

Note on this clonotype: Mismatch with germline at one junction end may stem from a read error. The chain is built from TRBV11-2 and TRBJ1-2, with a tentative D call TRBD1 (6 bases). This CDR3 has 13 residues. Per the germline V gene, CDR1 is SGHAT and CDR2 is FQNNGV. The CDR3 protein is CAGSSTGNYGYTF. The CDR3 region has the DNA TGTGCCGGCAGCTCCACAGGGAACTATGGCTACACCTTC.

This chain links TRBV20-1 with TRBJ2-1; TRBD2 matches 11 bases. The CDR3 sequence is 15 residues long. The V gene end was trimmed by 1 base and the J gene end by 10 bases; junction bases not matched to a gene: 9. The germline CDR1 and CDR2 sequences are DFQATT and SNEGSKA (reference sequence). CDR3 nucleotide sequence: TGCAGTGCTAGAGGTTCGGCTAGCGGGGGGAAAGAGCAGTTCTTC. It yields the protein CSARGSASGGKEQFF.

V is TRBV20-1 and J is TRBJ2-1; TRBD1 or TRBD2 may be the D gene (5 bases each). V gave up 6 bases and J gave up 10 bases, with 16 bases separating them. CDR1 DFQATT and CDR2 SNEGSKA come from the germline V gene (reference sequence). CDR3 length equals 12 residues. The CDR3 sequence is CSAHLGAGEQFF. The CDR3 DNA is TGCAGTGCCCACCTCGGGGCCGGGGAGCAGTTCTTC.

The chain joins TRBV4-2 to TRBJ1-5; 7 bases fit TRBD1. V lost 7 bases to trimming and J lost 2 bases; unmatched junction nucleotides: 5. The CDR3 length is 14 residues. Germline CDR1 LGHNA, CDR2 YNFKEQ. Written as DNA, the CDR3 is TGTGCCAGCATCCAGGGGGAGGGCAATCAGCCCCAGCATTTT. It encodes CASIQGEGNQPQHF.

The rearrangement joins TRBV10-3 to TRBJ2-3; 8 bases are a match to TRBD2. The CDR3 sequence is 15 residues long. CDR1 ENHRY and CDR2 SYGVKD come from the germline V gene. Trimming at V came to 4 bases and at J to 5 bases, leaving 8 bases not matched to a gene. CDR3 protein: CAISGLSGVIDTQYF. CDR3 sequence (DNA): TGTGCCATCAGTGGACTTAGCGGGGTAATAGATACGCAGTATTTT.

This clonotype came up once. This chain links TRBV12-3 or TRBV12-4 with TRBJ2-2; 7 bases line up with TRBD2. CDR3 length: 18 amino acids. With V trimmed by 2 bases and J by 3 bases, 12 bases remained unmatched. CDR3 coding DNA: TGTGCCAGCAGTTTAATTGGGGGAGGGCTTTCCTACACCGGGGAGCTGTTTTTT. It translates to CASSLIGGGLSYTGELFF.

This clonotype came up once. The V gene is TRBV28, the J gene TRBJ2-3, with D perhaps given as TRBD1 or TRBD2 (5 bases each). The germline CDR1 and CDR2 sequences are MDHEN and SYDVKM. V was pared by 6 bases and J by 6 bases, with 19 bases between. The CDR3 is 15 residues long. The CDR3 coding sequence is TGTGCCAGCAGCCCCCGGGACGGCCCGCGGGATACGCAGTATTTT. This sequence encodes CASSPRDGPRDTQYF.

The V gene is TRBV20-1, the J gene TRBJ2-1; TRBD2 aligns across 7 bases. Germline V lookup: CDR1 DFQATT, CDR2 SNEGSKA (reference sequence). J gave up 5 bases and V 5 bases, and 6 bases lay outside the gene matches. This CDR3 has 13 residues. In nucleotides, the CDR3 is TGCAGTGCTCCGTACCTAGCGGACAATGAGCAGTTCTTC. This sequence encodes CSAPYLADNEQFF.

The V gene is TRBV6-6, the J gene TRBJ1-5; 9 nucleotides agree with TRBD1. V lost 6 bases, J lost 3 bases, and 6 bases stayed unmatched. Germline-derived CDR1 and CDR2 are MNHNY and SVGAGI (reference sequence). This CDR3 spans 15 amino acids. The CDR3 nucleotides read TGTGCCAGCAGACAACAGGGGGCGGCCAATCAGCCCCAGCATTTT. This gives the protein CASRQQGAANQPQHF.